One sample yielded the 12 T cell receptor beta chains listed below, sequenced in a study of post-analysis software for immune sequencing data. Findings of the study overall: Patients used roughly five TRBV segments, including TRBV5-6, TRBV5-1 and TRBV20-1, more often than controls.

Unique molecular identifiers were carried by the TCR beta cDNA libraries. In TCRdb, the PCR reads were re-called with MiXCR into one record per CDR3 protein. The sample consists of roughly 670,000 distinct CDR3 sequences, 55% to 60% of them appearing once. These receptors' targets are unknown. The source material was blood. The receptor source for this set is a girl between 2 and 10 years old with multiple sclerosis.

The V call is TRBV20-1, the J call TRBJ2-3, with a possible D match to TRBD2 (5 bases). The CDR3 runs 14 residues. Trimming left V 3 bases short and J 4 bases short, with 14 bases between. Germline CDR1 and CDR2: DFQATT and SNEGSKA (reference sequence). In nucleotides, the CDR3 is TGCAGTGCTAGGAGGGAGATACGGGCAGATACGCAGTATTTT. Its translation is CSARREIRADTQYF.

This clonotype turned up a few times. The CDR3 spells CASSESTAGERQYF. The CDR3 DNA reads TGCGCCAGCAGTGAGTCGACGGCAGGTGAGAGGCAGTACTTC. The chain combines TRBV10-2 with TRBJ2-4; D not resolved. The V gene lost 0 bases and the J gene lost 13 bases, with 16 bases spanning the gap. This CDR3 is built from 14 residues. The germline CDR1 and CDR2 sequences are WSHSY and SAAADI.

The chain joins TRBV12-3 or TRBV12-4 to TRBJ2-3; 12 bases align to TRBD2. The CDR3 contains 17 residues. The ends lost 5 bases at V and 6 bases at J; junction bases unmatched: 12. The CDR3 loop is CASSPIRPGLAGDTQYF. In nucleotides, the CDR3 is TGTGCCAGCAGTCCAATCCGTCCGGGACTAGCGGGTGATACGCAGTATTTT.

The chain joins TRBV2 to TRBJ1-2; D possibly corresponds to TRBD1 (5 bases). The CDR3 length is 16 residues. V was clipped by 4 bases and J by 6 bases, with 21 bases between them. Germline CDR1 reads SNHLY; CDR2 reads FYNNEI. The CDR3 nucleotides read TGTGCCAGCAGTGTTAAAACCGGGACTGCGGCAGATGGCTACACCTTC. Protein: CASSVKTGTAADGYTF.

Of note for this clonotype: At one boundary the junction diverges from the germline segment, which might be a read error. This chain connects TRBV25-1 to TRBJ2-5, with TRBD1 identical over 7 bases. Germline CDR1 and CDR2: MGHDK and SYGVNS. This CDR3 comprises 15 residues. CDR3 region: CASNEQGLQQETQYF. The CDR3 DNA follows: TGTGCCAGCAATGAACAGGGGCTACAACAAGAGACCCAGTACTTC.

The rearrangement links TRBV6-5 to TRBJ1-1, with D unclear. The CDR3 length is 14 residues. Deletions cut 0 bases from V and 4 bases from J, with 9 bases between. Germline CDR1 is MNHEY and CDR2 is SVGAGI. CDR3 sequence (DNA): TGTGCCAGCAGTTACTCCGATAGGTCCACTGAAGCTTTCTTT. Its translation: CASSYSDRSTEAFF.

CDR3 DNA: TGCAGCGTTGACCAGGACCCGAACACCGGGGAGCTGTTTTTT. This translates into CSVDQDPNTGELFF. The chain couples TRBV29-1 to TRBJ2-2, with D unresolved. The germline V and J ends were trimmed by 3 bases and 0 bases, with 8 bases remaining between them. Germline CDR1 reads SQVTM; CDR2 reads ANQGSEA. The CDR3 has 14 residues.

The chain joins TRBV5-5 to TRBJ1-1, with a weak D call TRBD1 (6 bases). CDR1 SGHKS and CDR2 YYEKEE come from the germline V gene (reference sequence). Trimming left V 6 bases short and J 1 base short, with 16 bases between. CDR3 size: 15 residues. CDR3 sequence reads: CASTRGGGKNTEAFF. The CDR3, as DNA: TGTGCCAGCACCCGCGGGGGGGGCAAGAACACTGAAGCTTTCTTT.

This rearrangement joins TRBV10-3 to TRBJ2-7; a possible D gene is TRBD1 (6 bases). Trimming shortened V by 0 bases and J by 0 bases, and 15 bases separated the two germline ends. The CDR3 runs 17 residues. Germline V gene sequence: CDR1 ENHRY, CDR2 SYGVKD. The CDR3 DNA reads as TGTGCCATCAGTGAGTCTCGGGACACCCATCTCTCCTACGAGCAGTACTTC. Translating gives CAISESRDTHLSYEQYF.

The CDR3 is CASSETGGNSPLHF. The CDR3 DNA reads as TGTGCCAGCAGTGAGACAGGGGGAAATTCACCCCTCCACTTT. The genes are TRBV2 and TRBJ1-6, with 9 bases aligning to TRBD1. With V trimmed by 3 bases and J by 7 bases, 1 base remained unmatched. The CDR3 is made up of 14 amino acids. The germline V gene encodes CDR1 SNHLY and CDR2 FYNNEI.

This clonotype showed up just once. The chain employs TRBV20-1 and TRBJ2-7; TRBD1 aligns across 11 bases. V lost 3 bases and J lost 12; bases outside the gene matches: 7. Germline assignment: CDR1 DFQATT and CDR2 SNEGSKA (reference sequence). This CDR3 region has 12 residues. The DNA of the CDR3 is TGCAGTGCTAGCAGGACAGGGGGCAGAGGGTACTTC. Amino acids: CSASRTGGRGYF.

This chain joins TRBV20-1 and TRBJ1-2, with TRBD1 as a possible D gene (6 bases). V lost 0 bases and J lost 2, with 13 bases in between. Germline values: CDR1 DFQATT, CDR2 SNEGSKA (reference sequence). CDR3 length: 15 amino acids. The CDR3 sequence is CSARDRGTSNYGYTF. The CDR3 nucleotides read TGCAGTGCTAGAGATAGGGGGACTTCCAACTATGGCTACACCTTC.